This T cell receptor delta chain originates from a study of gamma-delta T cells after stem cell transplantation. Per germline, CDR1 GEAIGNYY and CDR2 EKD. This CDR3 is 17 amino acids long. Deletions cut 0 bases from V and 0 bases from J, with 16 bases between. Comment on this clone: Only one base separates this from a far larger clonotype, so it likely reflects a read error. This CDR3 is also generated by other DNA sequences in the sample.

With CATT, TCRdb re-called clones from the RT-PCR reads. The data show over a thousand delta-chain clones, approximately 7% seen once. This TCR came from a human donor. It is not recorded whose cells these are; they may come from a transplant donor. Source material: gamma-delta T cells. V is TRDV2 and J is TRDJ1, with D uncertain. The chain's CDR3 is CACDTVQRLPYTDKLIF. Here the CDR3 DNA reads TGTGCCTGTGACACCGTCCAACGCTTACCTTACACCGATAAACTCATCTTT.